Each of the 6 T cell receptor beta chains below was sequenced from the same sample in a study of shared clonotypes between healthy human individuals. The data were produced by immunoSEQ multiplex PCR, yet TCRdb's version contains in-frame clones alone and is incomplete. Of approximately 320,000 clones detected, more than 75% appear once; the ten largest clones hold around 15%. Sequenced material: memory CD8+ T cells sorted from blood. Stated subset: CD45RO+ cells pooled with CCR7-negative TemRA cells. The receptors originated from a young man in good health.

A few counts support this clone. The V call is TRBV10-3, the J call TRBJ2-7; D is perhaps TRBD2 (6 bases). This CDR3 has 13 amino acids. Germline CDR1 reads ENHRY; CDR2 reads SYGVKD. V was trimmed by 10 bases and J by 4 bases, leaving 17 bases between them. The CDR3 here is CASTGTASYEQYF. As DNA, the CDR3 is TGTGCCAGTACCGGGACTGCCAGTTACGAGCAGTACTTC.

A remark on this clone: The same CDR3 arises from other DNA sequences in this sample as well. The rearrangement uses TRBV2 and TRBJ2-5, with D tentatively TRBD2 (7 bases). In germline, CDR1 is SNHLY, CDR2 FYNNEI. V was clipped by 4 bases and J by 4 bases, with 10 bases between them. The CDR3 sequence is 13 residues long. CDR3 in amino acids: CASSAGGAETQYF. DNA of the CDR3: TGTGCCAGCAGTGCGGGGGGCGCAGAGACCCAGTACTTC.

Here the CDR3 DNA reads TGTGCCAGCAGGCCCACAGGGAGCACTGAAGCTTTCTTT. It yields the protein CASRPTGSTEAFF. The gene calls are TRBV6-1 and TRBJ1-1; D might be TRBD1 (6 bases). Trimming removed 6 bases from V and 4 bases from J, with 12 bases in between. Germline loops: CDR1 MNHNS, CDR2 SASEGT. The CDR3 spans 13 residues.

The chain couples TRBV10-2 to TRBJ1-5; 10 bases map to TRBD1. This CDR3 comprises 15 residues. With V trimmed by 4 bases and J by 6 bases, 6 bases remained unmatched. Per the germline V gene, CDR1 is WSHSY and CDR2 is SAAADI. The CDR3 sequence is CASSVSGQGRQPQHF. The CDR3, as DNA: TGCGCCAGCAGTGTTTCGGGACAGGGGCGTCAGCCCCAGCATTTT.

This sequence joins TRBV5-1 and TRBJ1-1; perhaps TRBD1 as D (5 bases). Germline CDR1 and CDR2: SGHRS and YFSETQ. The length of the CDR3 is 15 residues. Between the trimmed V and J ends, which lost 0 bases and 1 base, there was a span of 10 bases. The CDR3 sequence: CASSLEAGRNTEAFF. The CDR3 region has the DNA TGCGCCAGCAGCTTGGAGGCAGGGAGGAACACTGAAGCTTTCTTT.

CDR3 bases: TGTGCCAGCCCTCCGGGACTAGCGGTTCGGCCTCTCAATGAGCAGTTCTTC. It yields the protein CASPPGLAVRPLNEQFF. The gene calls are TRBV2 and TRBJ2-1; 11 nucleotides agree with TRBD2. The CDR3 is 17 amino acids. J lost 6 bases, V lost 8 bases, and 15 bases had no gene match. Germline V lookup: CDR1 SNHLY, CDR2 FYNNEI.